This T cell receptor beta chain was captured by sequencing in a study of blood T cell repertoires in COVID-19. Study-wide background: COVID-19 samples, acute and convalescent, were from the United States, Italy and Spain. From T cells, B-cell-depleted T cells, or PBMCs came the material, which was cDNA or gDNA.

As regards this clone: The sample has other DNA sequences that encode this CDR3 too.

Generated by immunoSEQ multiplex PCR, the TCRdb table keeps only in-frame clones and is missing some. The profile shows 200,000 to 300,000 clones, approximately 86% of them singletons. This TCR came from a woman aged 55-69 years with COVID-19, enrolled during active disease. What was sequenced was peripheral blood.

The CDR3 spells CASRMTSGRSYEQYF. The CDR3 DNA follows: TGTGCCAGCAGGATGACTAGCGGGAGGTCCTACGAGCAGTACTTC. The V call is TRBV28, the J call TRBJ2-7, with 13 nucleotides matching TRBD2. Germline assignment: CDR1 MDHEN and CDR2 SYDVKM. With V trimmed by 6 bases and J by 1 base, 3 bases remained unmatched. The CDR3 consists of 15 residues. Full variable domain (rest looked up from reference TRBV28 and TRBJ2-7): DVKVTQSSRYLVKRTGEKVFLECVQDMDHENMFWYRQDPGLGLRLIYFSYDVKMKEKGDIPEGYSVSREKKERFSLILESASTNQTSMYLCASRMTSGRSYEQYFGPGTRLTVT.